This T cell receptor beta chain appears in the sequencing data of a study of cytomegalovirus exposure and HLA in healthy donors. Study-wide findings and caveats: An analysis that came later showed most CMV-associated TCR beta chains appearing HLA-restricted. Later analysis revealed greater clonal expansion in HLA-associated TCR beta chains than in equally common others. Researchers reported in a later analysis that a missense DCLRE1C variant was tied to TCR beta V- and J-gene trimming.

Primers included in the PCR were 60 Vbeta and 13 Jbeta primers. Produced via immunoSEQ multiplex PCR; TCRdb's table is partial and in-frame only. The table shows 150,000 to 200,000 clones, with around 78% occurring only once. Trimming took 3 bases from V and 12 from J; bases not matched to a gene: 8. The length of the CDR3 is 15 residues. Per germline, CDR1 SEHNR and CDR2 FQNEAQ (reference sequence). Notes on this clone: Antigen specificity is unknown.

The source material was PBMCs. The TCR was taken from a woman aged 40-49 years in good health and CMV-seronegative. The J gene is TRBJ2-1, the V gene TRBV7-9; 13 nucleotides match TRBD2. The CDR3 loop reads CASSLGTSGAMRQFF. In DNA form, the CDR3 reads TGTGCCAGCAGCTTGGGGACTAGCGGGGCCATGAGGCAGTTCTTC.